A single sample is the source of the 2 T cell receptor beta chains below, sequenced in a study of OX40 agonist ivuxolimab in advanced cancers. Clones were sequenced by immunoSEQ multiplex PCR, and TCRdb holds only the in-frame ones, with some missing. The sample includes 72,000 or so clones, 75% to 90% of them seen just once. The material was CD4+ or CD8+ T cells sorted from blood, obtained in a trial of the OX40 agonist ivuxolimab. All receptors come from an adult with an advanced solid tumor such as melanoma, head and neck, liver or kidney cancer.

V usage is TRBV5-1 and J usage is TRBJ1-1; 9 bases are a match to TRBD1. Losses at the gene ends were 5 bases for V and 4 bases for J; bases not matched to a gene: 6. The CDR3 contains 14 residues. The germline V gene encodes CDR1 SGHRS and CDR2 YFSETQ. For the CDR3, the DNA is TGCGCCAGCAGATCCGGGACAGGGATCACTGAAGCTTTCTTT. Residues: CASRSGTGITEAFF.

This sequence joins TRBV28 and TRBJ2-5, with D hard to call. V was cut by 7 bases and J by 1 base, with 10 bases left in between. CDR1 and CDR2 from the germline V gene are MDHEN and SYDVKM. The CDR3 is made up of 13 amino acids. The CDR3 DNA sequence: TGTGCCAGCATGAAGGGATTCCAAGAGACCCAGTACTTC. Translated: CASMKGFQETQYF.